Included here is one T cell receptor beta chain sequence, with context. Its antigen is not known. CDR3 length: 16 residues. In germline, CDR1 is MNHEY, CDR2 SMNVEV (reference sequence). V was pared by 0 bases and J by 5 bases, with 16 bases between. This sample is part of a study of identical twins. The study's findings and limits: Models underpredicted monozygotic twin sharing of out-of-frame TCR alpha.

TCRdb fed the 5' RACE reads into MiXCR, producing one record per CDR3 protein. The repertoire has some 690,000 distinct CDR3 sequences, 21% of them found once; the top ten carry approximately 4.5%. The data also belong to a second study, concerning T cells expressing NK-cell markers. From that second work: Within several experiments, an anti-gamma-delta TCR antibody kept the sorting limited to alpha-beta TCR T cells.

This clonotype originated in a woman aged 18-29 years in good health. Input material: PBMCs. The chain has TRBV27 and TRBJ2-5; tentative D call: TRBD2 (5 bases). This CDR3 is CASSLSGVRERETQYF. The CDR3 bases are TGTGCCAGCAGTTTATCGGGTGTAAGGGAGCGTGAGACCCAGTACTTC.